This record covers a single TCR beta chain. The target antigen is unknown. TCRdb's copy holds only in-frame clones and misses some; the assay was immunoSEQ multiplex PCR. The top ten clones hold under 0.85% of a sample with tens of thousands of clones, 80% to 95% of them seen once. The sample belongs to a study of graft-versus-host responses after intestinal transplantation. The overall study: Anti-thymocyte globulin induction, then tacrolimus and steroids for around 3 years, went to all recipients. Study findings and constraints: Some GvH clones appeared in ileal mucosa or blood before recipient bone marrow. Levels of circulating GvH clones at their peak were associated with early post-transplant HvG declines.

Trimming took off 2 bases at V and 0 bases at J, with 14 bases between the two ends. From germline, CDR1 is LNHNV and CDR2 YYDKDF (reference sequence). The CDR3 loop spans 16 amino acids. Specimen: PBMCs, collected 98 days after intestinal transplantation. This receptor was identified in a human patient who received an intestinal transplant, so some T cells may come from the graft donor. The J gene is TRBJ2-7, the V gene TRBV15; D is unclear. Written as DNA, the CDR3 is TGTGCCACCAGCAGAACCGCGATGTCCAGCTCCTACGAGCAGTACTTC. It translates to CATSRTAMSSSYEQYF. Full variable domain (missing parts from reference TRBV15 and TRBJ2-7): DAMVIQNPRYQVTQFGKPVTLSCSQTLNHNVMYWYQQKSSQAPKLLFHYYDKDFNNEADTPDNFQSRRPNTSFCFLDIRSPGLGDTAMYLCATSRTAMSSSYEQYFGPGTRLTVT.